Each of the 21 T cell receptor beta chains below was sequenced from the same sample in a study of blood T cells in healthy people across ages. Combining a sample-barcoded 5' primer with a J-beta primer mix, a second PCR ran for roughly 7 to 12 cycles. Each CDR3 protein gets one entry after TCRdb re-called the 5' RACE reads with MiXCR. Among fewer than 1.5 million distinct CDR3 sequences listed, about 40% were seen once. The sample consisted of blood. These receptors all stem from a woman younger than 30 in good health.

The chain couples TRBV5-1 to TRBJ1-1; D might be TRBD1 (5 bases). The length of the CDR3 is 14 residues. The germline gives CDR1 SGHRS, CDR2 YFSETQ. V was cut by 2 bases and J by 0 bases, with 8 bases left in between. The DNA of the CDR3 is TGCGCCAGCAGCTTCGGGGACTTGAACACTGAAGCTTTCTTT. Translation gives CASSFGDLNTEAFF.

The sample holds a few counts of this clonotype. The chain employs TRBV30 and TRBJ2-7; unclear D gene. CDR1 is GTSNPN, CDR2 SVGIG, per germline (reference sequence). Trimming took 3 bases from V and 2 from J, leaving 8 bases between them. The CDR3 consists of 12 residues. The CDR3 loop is CAWSGFTYEQYF. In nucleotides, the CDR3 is TGTGCCTGGAGCGGGTTTACCTACGAGCAGTACTTC.

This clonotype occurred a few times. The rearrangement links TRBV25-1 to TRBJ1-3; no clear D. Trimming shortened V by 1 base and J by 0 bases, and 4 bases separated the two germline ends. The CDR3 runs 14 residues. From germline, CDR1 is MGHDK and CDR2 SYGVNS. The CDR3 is CASSESGSGNTIYF. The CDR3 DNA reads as TGTGCCAGCAGTGAATCTGGCTCTGGAAACACCATATATTTT.

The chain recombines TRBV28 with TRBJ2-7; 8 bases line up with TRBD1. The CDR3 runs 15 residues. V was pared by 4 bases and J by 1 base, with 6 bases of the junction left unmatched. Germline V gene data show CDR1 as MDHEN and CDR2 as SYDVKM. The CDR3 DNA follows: TGTGCCAGCAGTTCTGACAGGGGCGAATCCTACGAGCAGTACTTC. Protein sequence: CASSSDRGESYEQYF.

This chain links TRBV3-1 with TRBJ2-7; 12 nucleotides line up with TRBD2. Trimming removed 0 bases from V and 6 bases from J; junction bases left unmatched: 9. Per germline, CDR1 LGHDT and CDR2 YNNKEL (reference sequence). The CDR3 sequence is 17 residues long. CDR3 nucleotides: TGTGCCAGCAGCCAAGATAGGACTAGCGGGACCTTCGTCGAGCAGTACTTC. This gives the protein CASSQDRTSGTFVEQYF.

The CDR3 reads CASSQETGVYEQFF. CDR3 DNA sequence: TGCGCCAGCAGCCAAGAAACAGGCGTCTACGAGCAGTTCTTC. This chain joins TRBV4-1 and TRBJ2-1, with a possible D match to TRBD1 (5 bases). Trimming pared 0 bases from V and 10 bases from J, leaving 13 bases between. The CDR3 totals 14 residues. The germline CDR1 and CDR2 sequences are MGHRA and YSYEKL.

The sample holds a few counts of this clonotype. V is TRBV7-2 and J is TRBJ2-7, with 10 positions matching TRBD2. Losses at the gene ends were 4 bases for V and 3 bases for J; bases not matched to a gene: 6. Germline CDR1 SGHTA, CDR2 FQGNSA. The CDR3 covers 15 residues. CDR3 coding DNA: TGTGCCAGCAGCTCTGTAGCGGGAGGCAGCTACGAGCAGTACTTC. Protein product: CASSSVAGGSYEQYF.

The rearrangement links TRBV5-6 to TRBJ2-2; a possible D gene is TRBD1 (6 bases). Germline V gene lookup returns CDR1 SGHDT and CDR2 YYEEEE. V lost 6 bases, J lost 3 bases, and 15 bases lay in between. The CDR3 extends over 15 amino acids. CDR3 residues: CASTTQGGYTGELFF. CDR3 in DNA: TGTGCCAGCACGACACAGGGCGGGTACACCGGGGAGCTGTTTTTT.

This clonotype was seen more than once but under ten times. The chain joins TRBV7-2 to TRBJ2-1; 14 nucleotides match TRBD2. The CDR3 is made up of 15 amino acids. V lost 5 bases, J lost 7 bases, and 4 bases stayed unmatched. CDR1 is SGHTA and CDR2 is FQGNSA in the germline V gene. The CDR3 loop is CASSPWTSGRNEQFF. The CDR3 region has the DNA TGTGCCAGCAGCCCTTGGACTAGCGGGAGGAATGAGCAGTTCTTC.

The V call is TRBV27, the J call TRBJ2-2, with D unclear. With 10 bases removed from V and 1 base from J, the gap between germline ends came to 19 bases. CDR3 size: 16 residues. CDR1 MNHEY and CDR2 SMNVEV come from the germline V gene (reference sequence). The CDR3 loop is CATKNYEGVNTGELFF. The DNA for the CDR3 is TGTGCCACCAAGAACTATGAAGGAGTGAACACCGGGGAGCTGTTTTTT.

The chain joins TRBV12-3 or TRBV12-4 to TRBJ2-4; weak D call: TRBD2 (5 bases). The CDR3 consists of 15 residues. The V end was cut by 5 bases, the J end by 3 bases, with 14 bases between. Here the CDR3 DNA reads TGTGCCAGCAGTCGAGCGGCCCCTAACAAAAACATTCAGTACTTC. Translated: CASSRAAPNKNIQYF.

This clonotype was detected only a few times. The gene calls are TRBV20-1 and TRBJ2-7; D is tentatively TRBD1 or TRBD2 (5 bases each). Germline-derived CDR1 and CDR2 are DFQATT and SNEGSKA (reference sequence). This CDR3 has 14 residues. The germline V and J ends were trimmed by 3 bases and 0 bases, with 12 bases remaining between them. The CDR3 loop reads CSARAGTDSYEQYF. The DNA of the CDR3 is TGCAGTGCTAGGGCCGGGACCGACTCCTACGAGCAGTACTTC.

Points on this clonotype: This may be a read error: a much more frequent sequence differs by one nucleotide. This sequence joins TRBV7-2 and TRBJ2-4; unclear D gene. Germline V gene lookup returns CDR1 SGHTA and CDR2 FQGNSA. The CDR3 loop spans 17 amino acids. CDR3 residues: CASSRRVAGSVKTIQYF. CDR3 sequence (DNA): TGTGCCAGCAGCAGAAGGGTGGCAGGCTCGGTCAAAACCATTCAGTACTTC.

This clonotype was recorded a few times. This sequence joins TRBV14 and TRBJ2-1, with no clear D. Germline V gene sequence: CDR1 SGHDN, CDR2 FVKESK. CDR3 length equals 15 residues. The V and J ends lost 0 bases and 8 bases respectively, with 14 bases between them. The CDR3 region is CASSQELGRVDEQFF. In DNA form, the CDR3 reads TGTGCCAGCAGCCAAGAGCTCGGAAGGGTGGATGAGCAGTTCTTC.

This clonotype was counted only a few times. CDR3 bases: TGTGCCAGCAGTCGCTCGGGACTAGCGGGGGGCTCCTACAATGAGCAGTTCTTC. Amino acid sequence: CASSRSGLAGGSYNEQFF. The genes are TRBV6-5 and TRBJ2-1; 15 nucleotides match TRBD2. This CDR3 has 18 residues. V lost 5 bases to trimming and J lost 0 bases; unmatched junction nucleotides: 5. Germline CDR1 MNHEY, CDR2 SVGAGI.

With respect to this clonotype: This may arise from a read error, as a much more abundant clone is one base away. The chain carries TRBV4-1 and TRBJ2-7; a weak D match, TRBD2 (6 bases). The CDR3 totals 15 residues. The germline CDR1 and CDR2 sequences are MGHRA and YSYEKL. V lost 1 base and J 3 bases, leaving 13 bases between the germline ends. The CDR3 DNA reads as TGCGCCAGCAGCCAAGTAACTAGCAGTGACTACGAGCAGTACTTC. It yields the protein CASSQVTSSDYEQYF.

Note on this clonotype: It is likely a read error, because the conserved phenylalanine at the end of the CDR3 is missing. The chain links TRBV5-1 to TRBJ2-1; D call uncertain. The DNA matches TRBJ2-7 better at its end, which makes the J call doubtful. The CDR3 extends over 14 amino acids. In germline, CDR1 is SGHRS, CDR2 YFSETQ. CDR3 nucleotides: TGCGCCAGCAGCTTGGAGTTATCGCGCAATGAGCAGTACTTA. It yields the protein CASSLELSRNEQYL.

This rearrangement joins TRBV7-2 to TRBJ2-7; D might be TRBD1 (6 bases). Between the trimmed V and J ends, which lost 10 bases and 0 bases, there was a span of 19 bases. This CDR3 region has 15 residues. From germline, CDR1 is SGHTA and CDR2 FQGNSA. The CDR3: CATQKEGGSSYEQYF. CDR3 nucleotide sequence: TGTGCCACCCAAAAAGAAGGGGGAAGCTCCTACGAGCAGTACTTC.

CDR3 nucleotides: TGTGCCAGCAGCGCAACGACAGGGTTTCGTCTGGCTAATGAAAAACTGTTTTTT. It encodes CASSATTGFRLANEKLFF. This chain joins TRBV9 and TRBJ1-4; the match to TRBD1 covers 7 bases. This CDR3 region has 18 residues. Germline CDR1 SGDLS, CDR2 YYNGEE. V gave up 3 bases and J gave up 3 bases; unmatched junction bases: 14.

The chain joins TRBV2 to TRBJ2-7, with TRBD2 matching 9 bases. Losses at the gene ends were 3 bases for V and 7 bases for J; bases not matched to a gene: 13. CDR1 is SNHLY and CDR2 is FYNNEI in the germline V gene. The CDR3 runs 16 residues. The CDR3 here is CASSDSASGASNEQYF. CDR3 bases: TGTGCCAGCAGTGATAGTGCTAGCGGGGCATCGAATGAGCAGTACTTC.

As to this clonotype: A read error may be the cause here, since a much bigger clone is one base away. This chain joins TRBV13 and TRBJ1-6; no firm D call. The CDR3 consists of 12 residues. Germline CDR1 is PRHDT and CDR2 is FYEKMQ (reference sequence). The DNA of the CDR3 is TGTGCCAGCAGCCAGTTGACACAACCCCCCCACTTT. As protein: CASSQLTQPPHF. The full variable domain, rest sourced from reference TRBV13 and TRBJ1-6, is AAGVIQSPRHLIKEKRETATLKCYPIPRHDTVYWYQQGPGQDPQFLISFYEKMQSDKGSIPDRFSAQQFSDYHSELNMSSLELGDSALYFCASSQLTQPPHFGNGTRLTVT.